The sequence of this TCR beta chain was determined in a study of T cells expressing NK-cell markers. Overall study: Seven sequenced donors out of eight were HCMV-seropositive, one seronegative. Overall study results and limits: About 1.0-8% of CD8+ T cells in roughly six donors belonged to dominant NKG2C+ clonotypes.

Germline-derived CDR1 and CDR2 are DFQATT and SNEGSKA (reference sequence). The CDR3 has 15 residues. Notes on this clonotype: Its antigen is unidentified.

TCRdb reprocessed the 5' RACE reads and stores each CDR3 protein as one record, lacking DNA. The sample has around 550,000 distinct CDR3 sequences, and its top ten clones hold 3.5% to 4.5%. The sample taken for sequencing was blood T cells: a sorted CD56 or NKG2C T cell subset, CD4+ or CD8+ T cells, or bulk PBMC T cells (not recorded which). V is TRBV20-1 and J is TRBJ2-1; the TCRdb call, TRBD2, lacks DNA for checking. The sequence was collected from a man aged 18 to 30 in good health. The CDR3 here is CSAKPTRGDYNEQFF.